The rows below give T cell receptor beta chains drawn from one sample of a study of radiation and T cells in renal cell carcinoma. Profiled with immunoSEQ multiplex PCR; TCRdb holds only in-frame clones, not every one. The sample holds 150,000 or so clones, 88% seen once. This specimen was blood, taken from a patient whose treatment included radiotherapy and nephrectomy. The receptors stem from a woman aged 45-59 years with renal cell carcinoma. Both conserved end residues are part of each CDR3. Each record gives: clone size, V gene, J gene, D gene, CDR3 DNA, CDR3 protein. D genes are given only for firm matches. For some rows the clone size is stated as once, few or many, or as a class when expanded; others skip it.

.,TRBV21-1,TRBJ2-3,.,TGTGCCAGCAGCAAAGAAGGGTGCTGCACAGATACGCAGTATTTT,CASSKEGCCTDTQYF
.,TRBV5-1,TRBJ2-7,TRBD1,TGCGCCAGCAGCTTGGGACAGGGACCGTACGAGCAGTACTTC,CASSLGQGPYEQYF
.,TRBV4-1,TRBJ1-4,.,TGCGCCAGCAGCCAGACCTCGGACGATGAAAAACTGTTTTTT,CASSQTSDDEKLFF
few,TRBV2,TRBJ2-2,.,TGTGCCAGCAGTGAGGACAGCGGGGAGCTGTTTTTT,CASSEDSGELFF
.,TRBV7-2,TRBJ2-7,TRBD1,TGTGCCAGCAGCCCGGGACAGGGCTACGAGCAGTACTTC,CASSPGQGYEQYF
.,TRBV9,TRBJ1-3,TRBD1,TGTGCCAGCAGTGAACCACGAGGTGACAGGGCTGGAAACACCATATATTTT,CASSEPRGDRAGNTIYF
.,TRBV9,TRBJ2-3,.,TGTGCCAGCAGCGATCCACGAGGGCCGAGCACAGATACGCAGTATTTT,CASSDPRGPSTDTQYF
once,TRBV27,TRBJ2-7,.,TGTGCCAGCAGTTTTGGGGCAGCCTCTTCCGAGCAGTACTTC,CASSFGAASSEQYF
once,TRBV5-1,TRBJ2-7,.,TGCGCCAGCAGCTTCGGCGGGGACACCTACGAGCAGTACTTC,CASSFGGDTYEQYF
.,TRBV29-1,TRBJ1-2,.,TGCAGCGCCGCCCCCCCAGGGTGGGCTAACTATGGCTACACCTTC,CSAAPPGWANYGYTF
few,TRBV7-7,TRBJ2-5,TRBD1,TGTGCTAGCAGCTTAGCAGGGACAGGGGGTGGAGAGACCCAGTACTTC,CASSLAGTGGGETQYF
.,TRBV10-3,TRBJ1-5,.,TGTGCCATCAGTGAGTCGATGGGAGATCAGCCCCAGCATTTT,CAISESMGDQPQHF
.,TRBV2,TRBJ1-6,.,TGTGCCAGCAGTGAAGGTGGCTCAAGCTCCTATAATTCACCCCTCCACTTT,CASSEGGSSSYNSPLHF
.,TRBV7-2,TRBJ2-7,.,TGTGCCAGCAGCCCCTCCCGGCAGCCCTACCCTTACGAGCAGTACTTC,CASSPSRQPYPYEQYF
.,TRBV7-8,TRBJ2-1,TRBD2,TGTGCCAGCAGCTTACTTGGGGGGGGTTTCGATGAGCAGTTCTTC,CASSLLGGGFDEQFF
.,TRBV6-1,TRBJ2-3,TRBD2,TGTGCCAGCAGTAGCGGGGGAGGCACAGATACGCAGTATTTT,CASSSGGGTDTQYF
.,TRBV30,TRBJ2-1,TRBD2,TGTGCCTGGAGTCCTAGCGGGGGACCCGGTGAGCAGTTCTTC,CAWSPSGGPGEQFF
.,TRBV14,TRBJ2-3,.,TGTGCCAGCAGCCAGCGGGTCTGGGCAGATACGCAGTATTTT,CASSQRVWADTQYF
.,TRBV19,TRBJ2-2,TRBD1,TGTGCCAGTGGGGACAGGATTTCGGGGGAGCTGTTTTTT,CASGDRISGELFF
.,TRBV11-2,TRBJ1-1,.,TGTGCCAGCAGCTCTTGGAGAGGGGCGAACACTGAAGCTTTCTTT,CASSSWRGANTEAFF
.,TRBV19,TRBJ2-7,.,TGTGCCAGTCTTGGGACATCCTCTTTAGAGCAGTACTTC,CASLGTSSLEQYF
.,TRBV6-5,TRBJ1-1,.,TGTGCCAGCAGGGGGGGGCCTATGAACACTGAAGCTTTCTTT,CASRGGPMNTEAFF
.,TRBV6-6,TRBJ1-1,.,TGTGCCAGCAGTTACACCCCAGGGAACACTGAAGCTTTCTTT,CASSYTPGNTEAFF
.,TRBV11-2,TRBJ1-1,.,TGTGCCAGCAGCGACAGTCTAGGGAACACTGAAGCTTTCTTT,CASSDSLGNTEAFF
.,TRBV10-2,TRBJ2-5,.,TGCGCCAGCAGTGGGTCCCACAGTCAAGAGACCCAGTACTTC,CASSGSHSQETQYF
.,TRBV7-2,TRBJ1-5,TRBD1,TGTGCCAGCTGCTTAGGGGGAGGGGGCGGTCAGCCCCAGCATTTT,CASCLGGGGGQPQHF
.,TRBV5-4,TRBJ2-1,TRBD2,TGTGCCAGCAGCTTCGGGGGGGCTTTAGGTGAGCAGTTCTTC,CASSFGGALGEQFF
.,TRBV29-1,TRBJ2-5,.,TGCAGCGGTGGGCAGGGGGGAGAGACCCAGTACTTC,CSGGQGGETQYF
.,TRBV5-8,TRBJ1-1,.,TGTGCCAGCAGCTTGGTTGGGAGAATGGGCACTGAAGCTTTCTTT,CASSLVGRMGTEAFF
.,TRBV30,TRBJ1-1,.,TGTGCCAGAACTCTGGTCGGCACTGAAGCTTTCTTT,CARTLVGTEAFF
.,TRBV7-6,TRBJ1-2,.,TGTGCCAGCAGCTCAGAGGTTGGACACGGCTATGGCTACACCTTC,CASSSEVGHGYGYTF
.,TRBV19,TRBJ2-3,TRBD2,TGTGCCAGTAGTATAGCCCTAGCGGGGGGCATAAGCACAGATACGCAGTATTTT,CASSIALAGGISTDTQYF